The 9 T cell receptor beta chains below all came from one sample that was sequenced in a study of CD8 T cells in ankylosing spondylitis. TCRdb recomputed calls from the 5' RACE reads with MiXCR, one row per CDR3 protein. The sample contains 180,000 or so distinct CDR3 sequences, approximately 10% of which appear only once. Material for sequencing was blood, either unsorted or a sorted T cell fraction (not recorded which). These receptors were obtained from a male donor with ankylosing spondylitis or in good health (not recorded which).

This clonotype was counted a few times. The chain recombines TRBV20-1 with TRBJ2-1, with 8 bases lining up with TRBD2. V gave up 2 bases and J gave up 0 bases; unmatched junction bases: 6. CDR1 DFQATT and CDR2 SNEGSKA come from the germline V gene (reference sequence). This CDR3 has 16 residues. CDR3 amino acids: CSARRLAGSSYNEQFF. The CDR3 DNA follows: TGCAGTGCTAGAAGATTAGCGGGGAGCTCCTACAATGAGCAGTTCTTC.

The V and J genes are TRBV3-1 and TRBJ2-1; 7 positions agree with TRBD1. The CDR3 runs 16 residues. V gave up 1 base and J gave up 4 bases; unmatched junction bases: 7. Germline V gene sequence: CDR1 LGHDT, CDR2 YNNKEL (reference sequence). For the CDR3, the DNA is TGTGCCAGCAGCCAAGCGGGACAGAAACAATACAATGAGCAGTTCTTC. Residues: CASSQAGQKQYNEQFF.

The rearrangement links TRBV5-1 to TRBJ1-3; no clear D gene. Germline lookup yields CDR1 SGHRS and CDR2 YFSETQ. The CDR3 loop spans 16 amino acids. The ends were cut back, 0 bases at V and 0 bases at J, with 10 bases in the middle. The DNA of the CDR3 is TGCGCCAGCAGCTTGGAAGCGGTAGGCTCTGGAAACACCATATATTTT. Protein: CASSLEAVGSGNTIYF.

The sample holds many counts of this clonotype. The rearrangement links TRBV5-1 to TRBJ2-3; no firm D call. Trimming stripped 0 bases from V and 4 bases from J, with 9 bases between. Germline V gene data show CDR1 as SGHRS and CDR2 as YFSETQ. The CDR3 loop spans 14 amino acids. The CDR3 region is CASSLAVSADTQYF. CDR3 in DNA: TGCGCCAGCAGCTTGGCCGTATCTGCAGATACGCAGTATTTT.

This clonotype has a count of ten or more. V usage is TRBV9 and J usage is TRBJ1-1; D call uncertain. This CDR3 has 13 residues. Trimming cost V 0 bases and J 6 bases, with 9 bases left between them. Germline V gene data show CDR1 as SGDLS and CDR2 as YYNGEE. CDR3 nucleotides: TGTGCCAGCAGCGTAGTTCCGGAATCTGAAGCTTTCTTT. The encoded protein is CASSVVPESEAFF.

Ten or more counts support this clonotype. The CDR3 loop reads CASSLLAENTEAFF. The CDR3 coding sequence is TGCGCCAGCAGCTTGCTGGCAGAGAACACTGAAGCTTTCTTT. The chain combines TRBV5-1 with TRBJ1-1; D is ambiguous. The CDR3 spans 14 residues. Trimming took 1 base from V and 1 from J, leaving 8 bases between them. Germline CDR1 is SGHRS and CDR2 is YFSETQ.

Many counts were recorded for this clonotype. The chain combines TRBV12-3 or TRBV12-4 with TRBJ2-2; D is uncertain. The V and J ends lost 3 bases and 4 bases respectively, with 9 bases between them. There are 14 residues in the CDR3. CDR3 DNA sequence: TGTGCCAGCAGTTTGAGTCCGGGCACCGGGGAGCTGTTTTTT. Residues: CASSLSPGTGELFF.

CDR3 in amino acids: CASSTNKDLYEQYF. The DNA for the CDR3 is TGTGCCAGTAGTACCAACAAGGACTTATACGAGCAGTACTTC. V gene TRBV19 combines with J gene TRBJ2-7; tentatively, D is TRBD2 (5 bases). V lost 4 bases and J 4 bases, leaving 14 bases between the germline ends. In germline, CDR1 is LNHDA, CDR2 SQIVND (reference sequence). The CDR3 consists of 14 residues.

Regarding this clonotype: The junction and the germline gene differ at one end; a read error may be behind it. This chain joins TRBV18 and TRBJ2-3; 11 nucleotides agree with TRBD1. Looked up from germline, CDR1 is KGHSH and CDR2 is LQKENI. This CDR3 spans 17 amino acids. CDR3 nucleotides: TGTGCCAGCTCAGTCGCGGGACAGGGGGGCAGCACAGATACGCACTATTTT. The encoded protein is CASSVAGQGGSTDTHYF.